The next 10 T cell receptor beta chains were all read from a single sample in a study of PD-L1 blockade in urothelial cancer. Sequencing used immunoSEQ multiplex PCR; TCRdb keeps in-frame clones, though not all of them. The sample yields around 48,000 clones, about 86% seen once. The time point here: peripheral blood 6 weeks after treatment start. This specimen was PBMCs, taken around atezolizumab (anti-PD-L1) treatment. These receptors originate from a man between 60 and 75 years old with urothelial cancer.

The chain couples TRBV4-2 to TRBJ1-6; D unresolved. Between the trimmed V and J ends, which lost 0 bases and 4 bases, there was a span of 4 bases. This CDR3 contains 14 residues. Looked up from germline, CDR1 is LGHNA and CDR2 is YNFKEQ. CDR3 sequence (DNA): TGTGCCAGCAGCCAAGACAATTATAATTCACCCCTCCACTTT. Amino acid sequence: CASSQDNYNSPLHF.

V and J are TRBV4-1 and TRBJ1-1, with 9 positions matching TRBD1. The CDR3 is 15 residues long. Germline lookup yields CDR1 MGHRA and CDR2 YSYEKL. The V gene end was trimmed by 3 bases and the J gene end by 5 bases; junction bases not matched to a gene: 7. CDR3 sequence: CASSQGQGSLTEAFF. In nucleotides, the CDR3 is TGCGCCAGCAGCCAGGGACAGGGTTCTTTGACTGAAGCTTTCTTT.

This chain connects TRBV19 to TRBJ2-7; D unclear. This CDR3 comprises 14 residues. The ends were cut back, 7 bases at V and 2 bases at J, with 15 bases in the middle. Germline CDR1 LNHDA, CDR2 SQIVND (reference sequence). In DNA form, the CDR3 reads TGTGCCAGTAATGCAGGCAAGGCCACCTACGAGCAGTACTTC. Its translation is CASNAGKATYEQYF.

V usage is TRBV30 and J usage is TRBJ1-2; D call uncertain. Germline lookup yields CDR1 GTSNPN and CDR2 SVGIG (reference sequence). The CDR3 length is 15 residues. The germline V and J ends were trimmed by 0 bases and 4 bases, with 15 bases remaining between them. The CDR3 reads CAWSVLRGNPYGYTF. The CDR3 DNA reads as TGTGCCTGGAGTGTACTACGGGGAAACCCCTATGGCTACACCTTC.

The V call is TRBV18, the J call TRBJ1-2, with D perhaps matching TRBD1 (6 bases). Deletions cut 0 bases from V and 8 bases from J, with 13 bases between. There are 14 residues in the CDR3. Germline values: CDR1 KGHSH, CDR2 LQKENI. The CDR3 reads CASSPPRAGDGYTF. CDR3 nucleotide sequence: TGTGCCAGCTCACCACCGAGGGCAGGGGACGGCTACACCTTC.

This chain connects TRBV2 to TRBJ2-5; weak D call: TRBD2 (6 bases). The CDR3 is 18 residues long. Trimming shortened V by 0 bases and J by 3 bases, and 20 bases separated the two germline ends. CDR1 is SNHLY, CDR2 FYNNEI, per germline. The CDR3 spells CASSEAPPSVSGKETQYF. Here the CDR3 DNA reads TGTGCCAGCAGTGAAGCACCTCCCTCGGTTAGCGGCAAAGAGACCCAGTACTTC.

This chain links TRBV5-1 with TRBJ2-7, with TRBD2 matching over 13 bases. Germline V gene data show CDR1 as SGHRS and CDR2 as YFSETQ. The CDR3 totals 15 residues. V trimming: 4 bases; J trimming: 3 bases; junction bases outside the gene matches: 4. For the CDR3, the DNA is TGCGCCAGCAGCACAGGACTAGCGGGGGTCTACGAGCAGTACTTC. Its translation: CASSTGLAGVYEQYF.

The J gene is TRBJ2-7, the V gene TRBV6-5; possible D gene TRBD1, 6 bases. Germline V gives CDR1 MNHEY, CDR2 SVGAGI. There are 14 residues in the CDR3. V shed 2 bases and J shed 0 bases, with 8 bases lying between them. The CDR3 region is CASSYQGPSYEQYF. For the CDR3, the DNA is TGTGCCAGCAGTTACCAGGGGCCCTCCTACGAGCAGTACTTC.

The chain combines TRBV5-5 with TRBJ1-1; D remains ambiguous. The V gene lost 0 bases and the J gene lost 7 bases, with 10 bases spanning the gap. The germline V gene encodes CDR1 SGHKS and CDR2 YYEKEE (reference sequence). The CDR3 loop spans 13 amino acids. This CDR3 reads CASSLGLEGEAFF. The CDR3 DNA is TGTGCCAGCAGCTTGGGCTTAGAGGGTGAAGCTTTCTTT.

In its sample, this clone was seen once. The V gene is TRBV29-1, the J gene TRBJ2-6, with TRBD1 matching over 9 bases. CDR1 SQVTM and CDR2 ANQGSEA come from the germline V gene. The CDR3 loop spans 20 amino acids. V trimming: 5 bases; J trimming: 4 bases; junction bases outside the gene matches: 21. The CDR3 bases are TGCAGCGTTCGAGTTCCATTGAGGGGACAGGGTAATTCGGGGGCCAACGTCCTGACTTTC. It specifies CSVRVPLRGQGNSGANVLTF. The full variable domain, its missing parts supplied by reference TRBV29-1 and TRBJ2-6, is SAVISQKPSRDICQRGTSLTIQCQVDSQVTMMFWYRQQPGQSLTLIATANQGSEATYESGFVIDKFPISRPNLTFSTLTVSNMSPEDSSIYLCSVRVPLRGQGNSGANVLTFGAGSRLTVL.